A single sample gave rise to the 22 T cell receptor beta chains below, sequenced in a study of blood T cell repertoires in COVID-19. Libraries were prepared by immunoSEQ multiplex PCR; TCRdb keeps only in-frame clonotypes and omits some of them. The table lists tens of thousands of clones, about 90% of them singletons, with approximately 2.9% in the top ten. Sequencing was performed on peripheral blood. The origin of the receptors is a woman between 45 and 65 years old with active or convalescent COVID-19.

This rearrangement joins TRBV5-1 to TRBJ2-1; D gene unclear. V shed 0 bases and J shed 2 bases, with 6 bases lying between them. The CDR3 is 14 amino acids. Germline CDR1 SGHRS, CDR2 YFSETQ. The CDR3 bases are TGCGCCAGCAGCTTGGTTGCGGCCTACAATGAGCAGTTCTTC. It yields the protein CASSLVAAYNEQFF.

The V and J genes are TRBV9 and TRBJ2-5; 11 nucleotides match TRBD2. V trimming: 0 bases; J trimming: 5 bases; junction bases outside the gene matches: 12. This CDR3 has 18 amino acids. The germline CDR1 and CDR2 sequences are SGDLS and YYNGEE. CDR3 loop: CASSVAPSGGLGKETQYF. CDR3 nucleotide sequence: TGTGCCAGCAGCGTAGCTCCTAGCGGGGGGCTGGGGAAGGAGACCCAGTACTTC.

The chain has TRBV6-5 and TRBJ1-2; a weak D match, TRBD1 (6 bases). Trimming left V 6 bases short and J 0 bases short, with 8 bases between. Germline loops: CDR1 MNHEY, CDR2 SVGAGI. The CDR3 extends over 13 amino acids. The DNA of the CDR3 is TGTGCCAGCAGGCAGGGGACTAACTATGGCTACACCTTC. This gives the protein CASRQGTNYGYTF.

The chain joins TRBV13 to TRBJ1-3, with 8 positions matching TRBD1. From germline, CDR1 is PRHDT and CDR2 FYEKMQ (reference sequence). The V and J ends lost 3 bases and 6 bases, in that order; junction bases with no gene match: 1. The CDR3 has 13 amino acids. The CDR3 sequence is CASSLDRANTIYF. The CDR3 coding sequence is TGTGCCAGCAGCTTGGACAGGGCAAACACCATATATTTT.

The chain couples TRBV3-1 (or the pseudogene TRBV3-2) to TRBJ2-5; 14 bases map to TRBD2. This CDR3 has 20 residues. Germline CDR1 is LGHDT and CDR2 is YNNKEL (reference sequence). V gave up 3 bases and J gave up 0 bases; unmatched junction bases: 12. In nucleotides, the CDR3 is TGTGCCAGCAGCCAGGGGTCGGGACTAGCGGGGGCCTTTCACCAAGAGACCCAGTACTTC. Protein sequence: CASSQGSGLAGAFHQETQYF.

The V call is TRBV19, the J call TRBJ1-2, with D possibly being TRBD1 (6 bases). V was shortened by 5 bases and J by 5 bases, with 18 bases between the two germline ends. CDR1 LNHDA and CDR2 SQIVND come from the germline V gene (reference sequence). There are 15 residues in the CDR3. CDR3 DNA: TGTGCCAGTAGTGAGTCTGGGGGCCAACGGTATGGCTACACCTTC. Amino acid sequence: CASSESGGQRYGYTF.

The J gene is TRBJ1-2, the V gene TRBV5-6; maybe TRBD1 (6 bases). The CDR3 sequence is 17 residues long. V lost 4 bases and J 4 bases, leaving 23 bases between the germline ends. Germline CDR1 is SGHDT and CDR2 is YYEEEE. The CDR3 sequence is CASSPGSVGTPIYGYTF. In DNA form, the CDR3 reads TGTGCCAGCAGCCCTGGGAGTGTCGGGACACCGATCTATGGCTACACCTTC.

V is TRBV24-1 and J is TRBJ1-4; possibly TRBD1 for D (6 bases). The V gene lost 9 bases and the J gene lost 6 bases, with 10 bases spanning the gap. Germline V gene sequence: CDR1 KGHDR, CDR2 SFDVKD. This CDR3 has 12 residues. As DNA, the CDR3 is TGTGCCACCCGGGGGGCCGATGAAAAACTGTTTTTT. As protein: CATRGADEKLFF.

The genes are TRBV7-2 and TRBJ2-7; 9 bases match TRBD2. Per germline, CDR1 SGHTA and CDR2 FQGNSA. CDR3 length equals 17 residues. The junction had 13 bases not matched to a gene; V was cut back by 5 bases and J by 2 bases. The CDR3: CASSPGRSGGIPYEQYF. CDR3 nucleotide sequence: TGTGCCAGCAGCCCGGGCCGTAGCGGGGGCATACCCTACGAGCAGTACTTC.

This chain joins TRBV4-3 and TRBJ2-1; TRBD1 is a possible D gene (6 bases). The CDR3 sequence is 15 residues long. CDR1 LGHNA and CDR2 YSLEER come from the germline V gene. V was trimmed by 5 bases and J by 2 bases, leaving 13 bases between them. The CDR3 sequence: CASSAQGEAYNEQFF. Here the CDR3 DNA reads TGCGCCAGCAGCGCACAGGGTGAGGCCTACAATGAGCAGTTCTTC.

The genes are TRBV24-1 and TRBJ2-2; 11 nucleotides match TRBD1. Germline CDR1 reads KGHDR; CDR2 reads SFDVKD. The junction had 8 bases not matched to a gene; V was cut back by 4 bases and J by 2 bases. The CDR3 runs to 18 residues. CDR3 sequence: CATSDFWGTGGNTGELFF. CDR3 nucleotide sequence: TGTGCCACCAGTGACTTTTGGGGGACAGGGGGAAACACCGGGGAGCTGTTTTTT.

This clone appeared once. CDR3 in DNA: TGTGCCAGCAGTTTACTAGCGGGGGCCCACCGGTACTTC. It yields the protein CASSLLAGAHRYF. V and J are TRBV27 and TRBJ2-5; 10 nucleotides match TRBD2. This CDR3 has 13 amino acids. V gave up 2 bases and J gave up 13 bases; unmatched junction bases: 7. Germline V gene data show CDR1 as MNHEY and CDR2 as SMNVEV (reference sequence).

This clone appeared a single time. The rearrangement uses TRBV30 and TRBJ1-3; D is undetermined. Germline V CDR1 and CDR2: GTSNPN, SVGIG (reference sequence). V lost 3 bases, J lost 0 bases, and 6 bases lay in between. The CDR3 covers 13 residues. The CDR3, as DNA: TGTGCCTGGAGGATGAGCTCTGGAAACACCATATATTTT. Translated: CAWRMSSGNTIYF.

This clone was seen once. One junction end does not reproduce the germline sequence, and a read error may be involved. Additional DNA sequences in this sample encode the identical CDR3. This CDR3 reads CASSSELQGDYGYTF. The CDR3 DNA is TGTGCTAGCAGTTCCGAACTACAGGGGGACTATGGCTACACCTTC. The genes are TRBV11-2 and TRBJ1-2; 8 bases align to TRBD1. CDR1 and CDR2 from the germline V gene are SGHAT and FQNNGV. The CDR3 is made up of 15 amino acids. Complete variable domain (other parts from reference TRBV11-2 and TRBJ1-2): EAGVAQSPRYKIIEKRQSVAFWCNPISGHATLYWYQQILGQGPKLLIQFQNNGVVDDSQLPKDRFSAERLKGVDSTLKIQPAKLEDSAVYLCASSSELQGDYGYTFGSGTRLTVV.

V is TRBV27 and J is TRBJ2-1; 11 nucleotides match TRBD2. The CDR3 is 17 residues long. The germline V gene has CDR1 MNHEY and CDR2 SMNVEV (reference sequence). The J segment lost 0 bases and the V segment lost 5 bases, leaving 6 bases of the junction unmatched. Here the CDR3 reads CASSMRLAGSSYNEQFF. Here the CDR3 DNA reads TGTGCCAGCAGTATGAGACTAGCGGGGAGCTCCTACAATGAGCAGTTCTTC.

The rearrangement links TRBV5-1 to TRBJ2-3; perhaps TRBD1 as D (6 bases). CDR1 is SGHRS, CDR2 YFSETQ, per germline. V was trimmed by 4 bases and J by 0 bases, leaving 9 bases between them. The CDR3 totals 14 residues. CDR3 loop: CASSLTGSTDTQYF. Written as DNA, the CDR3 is TGCGCCAGCAGCCTAACAGGGAGCACAGATACGCAGTATTTT.

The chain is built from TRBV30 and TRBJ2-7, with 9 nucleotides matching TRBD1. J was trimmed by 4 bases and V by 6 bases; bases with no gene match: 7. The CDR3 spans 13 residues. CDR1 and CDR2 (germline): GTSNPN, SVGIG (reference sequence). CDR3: CACPKDRGYEQYF. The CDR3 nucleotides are TGTGCCTGTCCAAAAGACAGGGGGTACGAGCAGTACTTC.

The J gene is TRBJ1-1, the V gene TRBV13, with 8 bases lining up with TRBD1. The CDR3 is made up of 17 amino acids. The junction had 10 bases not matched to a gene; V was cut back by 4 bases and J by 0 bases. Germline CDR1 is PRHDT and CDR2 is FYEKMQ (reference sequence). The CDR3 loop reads CASSSLTGASLNTEAFF. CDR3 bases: TGTGCCAGCAGCTCCTTGACAGGGGCGAGTTTGAACACTGAAGCTTTCTTT.

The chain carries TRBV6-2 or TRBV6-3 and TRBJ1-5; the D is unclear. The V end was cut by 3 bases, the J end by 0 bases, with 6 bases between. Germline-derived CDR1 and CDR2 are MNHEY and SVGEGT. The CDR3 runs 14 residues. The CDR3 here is CASSYIYSNQPQHF. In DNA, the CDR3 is TGTGCCAGCAGTTATATCTATAGCAATCAGCCCCAGCATTTT.

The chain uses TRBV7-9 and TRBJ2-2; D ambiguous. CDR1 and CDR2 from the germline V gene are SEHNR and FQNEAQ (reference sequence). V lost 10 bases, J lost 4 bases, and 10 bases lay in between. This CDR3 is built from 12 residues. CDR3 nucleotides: TGTGCCACCGATCCAGGCACCGGGGAGCTGTTTTTT. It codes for CATDPGTGELFF.

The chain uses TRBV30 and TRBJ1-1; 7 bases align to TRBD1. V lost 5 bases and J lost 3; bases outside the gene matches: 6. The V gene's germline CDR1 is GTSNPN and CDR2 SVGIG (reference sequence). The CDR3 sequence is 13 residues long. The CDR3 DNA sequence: TGTGCCTGGGGAACAGGGGTCGACACTGAAGCTTTCTTT. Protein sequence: CAWGTGVDTEAFF.

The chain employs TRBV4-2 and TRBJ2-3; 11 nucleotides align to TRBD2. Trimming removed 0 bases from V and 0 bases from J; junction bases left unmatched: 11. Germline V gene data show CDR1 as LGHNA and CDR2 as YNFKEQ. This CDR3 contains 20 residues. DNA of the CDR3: TGTGCCAGCAGCCAAGATCCCCTAGCGGGGGGCCGGTCTAGCACAGATACGCAGTATTTT. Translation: CASSQDPLAGGRSSTDTQYF.